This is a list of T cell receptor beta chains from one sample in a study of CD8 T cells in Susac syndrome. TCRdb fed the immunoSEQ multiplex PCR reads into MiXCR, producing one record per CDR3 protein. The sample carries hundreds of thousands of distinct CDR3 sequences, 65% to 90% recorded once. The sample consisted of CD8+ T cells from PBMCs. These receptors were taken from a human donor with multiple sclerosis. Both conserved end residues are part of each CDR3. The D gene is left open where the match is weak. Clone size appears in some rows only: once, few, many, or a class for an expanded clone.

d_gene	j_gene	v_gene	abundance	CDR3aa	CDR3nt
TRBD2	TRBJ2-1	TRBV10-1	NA	CASSEPGLAGDSYNEQFF	TGCGCCAGCAGCGAGCCGGGACTAGCGGGGGACTCCTACAATGAGCAGTTCTTC
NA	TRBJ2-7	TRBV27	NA	CASSLYTVPTYEQYF	TGTGCCAGCAGTTTATATACAGTTCCCACCTACGAGCAGTACTTC
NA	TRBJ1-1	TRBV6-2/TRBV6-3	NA	CASANLGWSTEAFF	TGTGCCAGCGCCAACTTGGGGTGGAGCACTGAAGCTTTCTTT
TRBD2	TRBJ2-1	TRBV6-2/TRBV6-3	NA	CASTQVNVDLTSGRPYNEQFF	TGTGCCAGCACCCAGGTTAACGTCGACCTCACTAGCGGGAGGCCCTACAATGAGCAGTTCTTC
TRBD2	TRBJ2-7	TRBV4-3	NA	CASSPGTSEYYEQYF	TGCGCCAGCAGCCCCGGGACTAGCGAATACTACGAGCAGTACTTC
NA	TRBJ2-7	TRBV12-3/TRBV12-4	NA	CASSSSPQGQYF	TGTGCCAGCAGTTCCAGCCCCCAGGGGCAGTACTTC
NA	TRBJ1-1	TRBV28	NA	CASSRQAREAFF	TGTGCCAGCAGCAGACAGGCCCGTGAAGCTTTCTTT
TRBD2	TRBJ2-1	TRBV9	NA	CASSVGSGRASSYNEQFF	TGTGCCAGCAGCGTTGGTAGCGGGAGGGCCAGTTCCTACAATGAGCAGTTCTTC
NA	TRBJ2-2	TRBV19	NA	CASSWGLTGELFF	TGTGCCAGTAGTTGGGGGTTAACCGGGGAGCTGTTTTTT
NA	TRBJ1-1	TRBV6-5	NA	CASSYASRRDQMNTEAFF	TGTGCCAGCAGTTACGCTTCCCGTAGGGATCAAATGAACACTGAAGCTTTCTTT
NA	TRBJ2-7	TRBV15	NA	CATSSGTGHYEQYF	TGTGCCACCAGCAGTGGCACTGGGCACTACGAGCAGTACTTC
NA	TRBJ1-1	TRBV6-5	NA	CASSIAGDPEAFF	TGTGCCAGCAGCATAGCAGGGGATCCTGAAGCTTTCTTT
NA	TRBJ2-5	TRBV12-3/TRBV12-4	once	CASSLVAATQETQYF	TGTGCCAGCAGTTTAGTGGCGGCGACCCAAGAGACCCAGTACTTC
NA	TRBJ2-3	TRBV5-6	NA	CASSSRTSTDTQYF	TGTGCCAGCAGCTCGCGAACTAGCACAGATACGCAGTATTTT
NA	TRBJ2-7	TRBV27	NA	CASSFRQTGTYEQYF	TGTGCCAGCAGTTTTCGACAGACCGGAACCTACGAGCAGTACTTC
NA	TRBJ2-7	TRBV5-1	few	CASSWSLGHEQYF	TGCGCCAGCAGCTGGTCTTTGGGGCACGAGCAGTACTTC
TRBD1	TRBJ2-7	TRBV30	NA	CAWSVAGTGYEQYF	TGTGCCTGGAGTGTAGCCGGGACAGGCTACGAGCAGTACTTC
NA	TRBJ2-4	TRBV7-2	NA	CASSLVPDYKNIQYF	TGTGCCAGCAGCTTAGTTCCGGACTACAAAAACATTCAGTACTTC
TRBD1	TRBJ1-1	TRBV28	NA	CASSRYRGLGNTEAFF	TGTGCCAGCAGTCGGTACAGGGGGTTAGGGAACACTGAAGCTTTCTTT
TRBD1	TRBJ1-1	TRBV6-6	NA	CASSYEQGREAFF	TGTGCCAGCAGTTACGAACAGGGGAGAGAAGCTTTCTTT
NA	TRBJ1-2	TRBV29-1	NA	CSVESSQGGYTF	TGCAGCGTTGAATCAAGTCAGGGGGGCTACACCTTC
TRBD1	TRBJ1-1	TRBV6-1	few	CASSPPPGTGAAFF	TGTGCCAGCAGCCCACCCCCCGGGACAGGGGCGGCTTTCTTT
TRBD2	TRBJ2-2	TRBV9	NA	CASSVETSGNTGELFF	TGTGCCAGCAGCGTAGAGACTAGCGGAAACACCGGGGAGCTGTTTTTT
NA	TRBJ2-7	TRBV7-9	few	CASSFGLASSYEQYF	TGTGCCAGCAGCTTTGGGCTAGCGAGCTCCTACGAGCAGTACTTC
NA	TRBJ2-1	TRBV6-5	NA	CASRPGHLSYNEQFF	TGTGCCAGCAGGCCGGGACACCTCTCCTACAATGAGCAGTTCTTC
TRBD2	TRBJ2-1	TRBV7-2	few	CASSALAGAPNEQFF	TGTGCCAGCAGCGCACTAGCGGGTGCGCCCAATGAGCAGTTCTTC
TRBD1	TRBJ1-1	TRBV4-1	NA	CASSGRLETGNTEVFF	TGCGCCAGCAGCGGACGATTAGAGACAGGGAACACTGAAGTTTTCTTT
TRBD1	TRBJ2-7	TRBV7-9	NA	CASSFARDRLYEQYF	TGTGCCAGCAGCTTCGCCCGGGACAGGCTCTACGAGCAGTACTTC
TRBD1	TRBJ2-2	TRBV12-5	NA	CASGLSQRGGVTWIGQGTTGELFF	TGTGCTAGTGGTTTGAGTCAAAGGGGAGGCGTGACTTGGATCGGACAGGGAACCACCGGGGAGCTGTTTTTT
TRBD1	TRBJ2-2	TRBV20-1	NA	CSGGQGGYTGELFF	TGCAGTGGGGGACAGGGAGGGTACACCGGGGAGCTGTTTTTT
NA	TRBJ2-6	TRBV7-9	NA	CASRYTRGPSGANVLTF	TGTGCCAGCAGATATACCAGGGGTCCCTCTGGGGCCAACGTCCTGACTTTC
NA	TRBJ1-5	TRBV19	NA	CASSMDGEYSNQPQHF	TGTGCCAGTAGTATGGACGGAGAGTATAGCAATCAGCCCCAGCATTTT
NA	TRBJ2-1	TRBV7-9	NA	CASSSDSEQFF	TGTGCCAGCAGCTCCGACTCGGAGCAGTTCTTC
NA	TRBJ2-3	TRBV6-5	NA	CASSFLGAWSTDTQYF	TGTGCCAGCAGTTTCCTCGGGGCCTGGTCGACAGATACGCAGTATTTT
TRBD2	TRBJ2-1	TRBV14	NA	CASSQDLVLADYNEQFF	TGTGCCAGCAGCCAAGATCTAGTGCTAGCGGACTACAATGAGCAGTTCTTC
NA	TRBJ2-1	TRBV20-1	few	CSARLRNEQFF	TGCAGTGCTAGACTTCGCAATGAGCAGTTCTTC
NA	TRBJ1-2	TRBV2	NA	CASSPSVQNYGYTF	TGTGCCAGCAGCCCCTCGGTACAGAACTATGGCTACACCTTC
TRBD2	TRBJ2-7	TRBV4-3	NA	CASSQDRLRGTYEQYF	TGCGCCAGCAGCCAAGATCGGTTGCGGGGGACCTACGAGCAGTACTTC